Sequencing of this T cell receptor beta chain was carried out in a study of cytomegalovirus exposure and HLA in healthy donors. Overall study: A previous analysis identified around 120 million unique TCR beta sequences derived from approximately 190 million T cells. Whole-study findings and limits: Whilst most TCR sequences proved rare, a subset of public TCRs occurred across many donors. The study put under 200 TCR beta chains on its list as cytomegalovirus-associated.

Trimming pared 0 bases from V and 4 bases from J, leaving 8 bases between. The CDR3 totals 14 residues. CDR1 and CDR2 (germline): MGHRA, YSYEKL. The PCR was carried out with 60 Vbeta primers and 13 Jbeta primers. Generated by immunoSEQ multiplex PCR, the TCRdb table keeps only in-frame clones and is missing some. The sample shows 150,000 to 200,000 clones, about 76% of them seen only once. This clone appeared once. Its target is unknown. The V call is TRBV4-1, the J call TRBJ2-3; tentative D call: TRBD2 (6 bases). Input material: PBMCs. The TCR sequence derives from a woman aged 45 to 65 in good health and CMV-seronegative. CDR3 DNA sequence: TGCGCCAGCAGCCAAGAGACTAGGGCAGATACGCAGTATTTT. Protein sequence: CASSQETRADTQYF.